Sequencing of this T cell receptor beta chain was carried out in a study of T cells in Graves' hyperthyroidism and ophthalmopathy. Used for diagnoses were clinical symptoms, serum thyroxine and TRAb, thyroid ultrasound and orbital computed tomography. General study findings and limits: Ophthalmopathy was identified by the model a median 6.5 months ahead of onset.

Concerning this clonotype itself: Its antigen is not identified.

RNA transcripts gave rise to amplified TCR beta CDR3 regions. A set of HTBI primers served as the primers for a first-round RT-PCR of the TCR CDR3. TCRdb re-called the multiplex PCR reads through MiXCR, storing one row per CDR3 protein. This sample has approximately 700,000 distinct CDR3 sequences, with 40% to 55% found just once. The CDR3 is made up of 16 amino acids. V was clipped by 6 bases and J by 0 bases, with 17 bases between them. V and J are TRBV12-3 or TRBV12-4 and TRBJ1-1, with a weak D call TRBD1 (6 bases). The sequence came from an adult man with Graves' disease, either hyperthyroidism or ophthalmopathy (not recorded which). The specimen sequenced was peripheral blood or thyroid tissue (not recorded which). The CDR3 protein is CASSRTRTEMNTEAFF. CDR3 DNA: TGTGCCAGCAGCCGAACAAGGACAGAAATGAACACTGAAGCTTTCTTT.